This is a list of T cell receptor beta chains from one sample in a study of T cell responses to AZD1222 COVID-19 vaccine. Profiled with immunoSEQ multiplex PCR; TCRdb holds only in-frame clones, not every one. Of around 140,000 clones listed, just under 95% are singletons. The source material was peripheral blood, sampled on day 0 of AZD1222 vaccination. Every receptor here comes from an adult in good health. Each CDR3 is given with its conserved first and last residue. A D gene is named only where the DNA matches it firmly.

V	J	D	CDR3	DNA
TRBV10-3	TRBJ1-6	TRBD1	CAISMDRGGSPLHF	TGTGCCATCAGTATGGACAGGGGAGGTTCACCCCTCCACTTT
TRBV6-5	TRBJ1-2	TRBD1	CASSSTGDPPYYGYTF	TGTGCCAGCAGTTCTACAGGGGATCCTCCATACTATGGCTACACCTTC
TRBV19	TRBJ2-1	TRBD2	CASSMPSGPSNEQFF	TGTGCCAGTAGTATGCCTAGCGGGCCTTCGAATGAGCAGTTCTTC
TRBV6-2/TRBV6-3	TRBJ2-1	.	CASSYSRTEYNEQFF	TGTGCCAGCAGTTACAGCCGGACGGAATACAATGAGCAGTTCTTC
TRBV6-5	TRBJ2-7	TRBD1	CASSYGAGGSYEQYF	TGTGCCAGCAGTTACGGGGCAGGGGGATCCTACGAGCAGTACTTC
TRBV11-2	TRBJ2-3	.	CASSLDRTRTDTQYF	TGTGCCAGCAGCTTAGATCGTACTAGAACAGATACGCAGTATTTT
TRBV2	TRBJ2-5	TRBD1	CASGRTGGLETQYF	TGTGCCAGCGGTCGAACAGGGGGCTTGGAGACCCAGTACTTC
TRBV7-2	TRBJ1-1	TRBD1	CASSQDRGRTEAFF	TGTGCCAGCAGCCAAGACAGGGGGCGCACTGAAGCTTTCTTT
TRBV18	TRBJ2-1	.	CATKLGGDEQFF	TGTGCCACGAAACTGGGGGGCGATGAGCAGTTCTTC
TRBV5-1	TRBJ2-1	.	CASSSFGPYNEQFF	TGCGCCAGCAGCTCATTCGGGCCTTACAATGAGCAGTTCTTC
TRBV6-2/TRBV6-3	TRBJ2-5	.	CASSYSLADQETQYF	TGTGCCAGCAGTTACTCATTAGCGGACCAAGAGACCCAGTACTTC
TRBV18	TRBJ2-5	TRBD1	CASSPGTGMIETQYF	TGTGCCAGCTCACCCGGGACAGGGATGATTGAGACCCAGTACTTC
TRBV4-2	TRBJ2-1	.	CASSRESRTNYNEQFF	TGTGCCAGCAGTCGAGAGAGTCGGACAAATTACAATGAGCAGTTCTTC
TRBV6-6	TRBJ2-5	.	CASSPDGEETQYF	TGTGCCAGCAGCCCGGACGGGGAAGAGACCCAGTACTTC
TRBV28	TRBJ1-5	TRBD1	CASSPQGAGQPQHF	TGTGCCAGCAGCCCACAGGGGGCAGGACAGCCCCAGCATTTT